This T cell receptor beta chain was captured by sequencing in a study of T cell repertoires in cytomegalovirus infection. At the level of the study: Indications came from public TCR beta signatures; they pointed to CMV infection and to a matching HLA type.

The CDR3 is 15 amino acids. V lost 2 bases and J lost 6, with 15 bases in between. CDR1 and CDR2 from the germline V gene are SGHRS and YFSETQ. The table lists this clonotype with a few counts. Its antigen is as yet unknown. Study-wide results and caveats: Dominant in the ex vivo response were TCR beta clonotypes restricted by HLA-C and specific for CMV. The cumulative frequency of public TCR beta families distinguished individuals who carried CMV together with the relevant HLA.

From the reads, TCRdb called clonotypes with MiXCR, one entry per CDR3 protein. The sample carries about 530,000 distinct CDR3 sequences, more than 20% recorded once. Sequences were obtained from PBMCs. This chain uses TRBV5-1 with TRBJ2-1; possible D gene TRBD1, 6 bases. This TCR was recovered from a human donor in good health (CMV status not recorded). Some clones in this sample may be carry-over from other donors' samples. This CDR3 reads CASSFSETGFNEQFF. For the CDR3, the DNA is TGCGCCAGCAGCTTTTCCGAGACAGGTTTCAATGAGCAGTTCTTC.